These 21 T cell receptor beta chains share one sample of origin, sequenced in a study of OX40 agonist ivuxolimab in advanced cancers. Library method: the immunoSEQ multiplex PCR assay. TCRdb obtained this table from immuneACCESS and retained in-frame rearrangements with V and J assigned. These tables miss some clones; where compared with another copy, unresolved V genes account for less than half of the shortfall, and the remainder is unexplained. The sample profile shows more than 50,000 clones; roughly 80% of them were found once. 3.5% to 4% of the sample goes to the ten largest clones. Sample: CD4+ or CD8+ T cells sorted from blood, taken in a trial of the OX40 agonist ivuxolimab. These receptors were taken from an adult with an advanced solid tumor such as melanoma, head and neck, liver or kidney cancer.

The rearrangement joins TRBV7-2 to TRBJ1-2; no definite D call. Trimming pared 5 bases from V and 6 bases from J, leaving 22 bases between. Germline lookup yields CDR1 SGHTA and CDR2 FQGNSA. The CDR3 totals 16 residues. The DNA for the CDR3 is TGTGCCAGCAGCCTACTAAGACTGCAGAGTAGGGATGGCTACACCTTC. It is translated as CASSLLRLQSRDGYTF.

In this sample, this clone turned up a few times. The chain is built from TRBV6-1 and TRBJ2-3; 7 nucleotides line up with TRBD1. The germline CDR1 and CDR2 sequences are MNHNS and SASEGT. The CDR3 consists of 16 residues. Unmatched junction bases numbered 8, after V lost 4 bases and J lost 1 base. The CDR3 DNA is TGTGCCAGCAGTGCTTTCGACAGGGCCCGCACAGATACGCAGTATTTT. This sequence encodes CASSAFDRARTDTQYF.

The chain has TRBV27 and TRBJ2-1; 13 bases map to TRBD2. V gave up 6 bases and J gave up 7 bases; unmatched junction bases: 9. From germline, CDR1 is MNHEY and CDR2 SMNVEV (reference sequence). This CDR3 spans 16 amino acids. CDR3 in amino acids: CASSSPGLAGVNEQFF. The DNA for the CDR3 is TGTGCCAGCAGCTCCCCCGGACTAGCGGGAGTAAATGAGCAGTTCTTC.

The chain recombines TRBV7-2 with TRBJ2-1; 10 positions agree with TRBD2. The CDR3 extends over 17 amino acids. V trimming: 2 bases; J trimming: 9 bases; junction bases outside the gene matches: 13. The germline V gene encodes CDR1 SGHTA and CDR2 FQGNSA. CDR3 nucleotides: TGTGCCAGCAGCTTAAGCCTAGCGGGAGACCTTATGGCTGAGCAGTTCTTC. Protein: CASSLSLAGDLMAEQFF. The whole variable domain, filled in from reference TRBV7-2 and TRBJ2-1, reads GAGVSQSPSNKVTEKGKDVELRCDPISGHTALYWYRQSLGQGLEFLIYFQGNSAPDKSGLPSDRFSAERTGGSVSTLTIQRTQQEDSAVYLCASSLSLAGDLMAEQFFGPGTRLTVL.

J is TRBJ2-5 and V is TRBV5-6; no clear D. The CDR3 runs 15 residues. CDR1 is SGHDT and CDR2 is YYEEEE in the germline V gene. Deletions cut 0 bases from V and 5 bases from J, with 14 bases between. The CDR3 region has the DNA TGTGCCAGCAGCTTGGGGGTAGTATCATTGGAGACCCAGTACTTC. Protein: CASSLGVVSLETQYF. Full variable domain (outside the CDR3, taken from reference TRBV5-6 and TRBJ2-5): DAGVTQSPTHLIKTRGQQVTLRCSPKSGHDTVSWYQQALGQGPQFIFQYYEEEERQRGNFPDRFSGHQFPNYSSELNVNALLLGDSALYLCASSLGVVSLETQYFGPGTRLLVL.

This sequence joins TRBV19 and TRBJ2-7; 11 bases are a match to TRBD1. V dropped 6 bases and J dropped 6; count of bases not matched to a gene: 10. Germline CDR1 reads LNHDA; CDR2 reads SQIVND (reference sequence). The CDR3 sequence is 15 residues long. CDR3 in DNA: TGTGCCAGTAGCATGCCGGGACAGGGGGTCTCCGAGCAGTACTTC. Translation gives CASSMPGQGVSEQYF.

For the CDR3, the DNA is TGTGCCAGCAGTTTTGAGCGGGGCGGCGAGCAGTACTTC. It yields the protein CASSFERGGEQYF. The chain couples TRBV27 to TRBJ2-7; 7 bases are a match to TRBD2. J lost 6 bases, V lost 3 bases, and 5 bases had no gene match. Germline CDR1 reads MNHEY; CDR2 reads SMNVEV (reference sequence). This CDR3 has 13 residues.

This clone was observed a single time. The CDR3 loop is CASSLEGFMNTEAFF. Here the CDR3 DNA reads TGTGCCAGCAGCTTGGAAGGGTTCATGAACACTGAAGCTTTCTTT. The V and J genes are TRBV5-4 and TRBJ1-1; D ambiguous. CDR1 is SGHNT, CDR2 YYREEE, per germline (reference sequence). CDR3 length: 15 amino acids. V lost 0 bases to trimming and J lost 0 bases, with 9 bases between them. Full variable domain (outside the CDR3, taken from reference TRBV5-4 and TRBJ1-1): ETGVTQSPTHLIKTRGQQVTLRCSSQSGHNTVSWYQQALGQGPQFIFQYYREEENGRGNFPPRFSGLQFPNYSSELNVNALELDDSALYLCASSLEGFMNTEAFFGQGTRLTVV.

The rearrangement uses TRBV27 and TRBJ1-3; possible D gene TRBD1, 6 bases. From germline, CDR1 is MNHEY and CDR2 SMNVEV (reference sequence). V gave up 3 bases and J gave up 4 bases, with 10 bases separating them. The CDR3 is 14 amino acids. The CDR3 DNA reads as TGTGCCAGCAGTTTCAGGGGTCGGGGAAACACCATATATTTT. Translated, it gives CASSFRGRGNTIYF.

The chain is built from TRBV4-3 and TRBJ2-6; D is uncertain. The CDR3 is 14 residues long. V lost 0 bases, J lost 2 bases, and 2 bases lay in between. Germline V gives CDR1 LGHNA, CDR2 YSLEER. CDR3: CASSQDTGANVLTF. CDR3 coding DNA: TGCGCCAGCAGCCAAGATACTGGGGCCAACGTCCTGACTTTC.

This clone was found once. The chain couples TRBV11-2 to TRBJ1-4; 11 positions match TRBD1. This CDR3 comprises 15 residues. Trimming took 3 bases from V and 7 from J; bases not matched to a gene: 4. Germline loops: CDR1 SGHAT, CDR2 FQNNGV. DNA for the CDR3: TGTGCCAGCAGCTTCCGCGGGACAGGGGGTGAAAAACTGTTTTTT. Translating it yields CASSFRGTGGEKLFF.

The rearrangement joins TRBV7-3 to TRBJ2-3, with D perhaps given as TRBD1 or TRBD2 (6 bases each). The CDR3 length is 14 residues. Germline CDR1 reads SGHTA; CDR2 reads FQGTGA. Trimming removed 5 bases at V and 3 bases at J, with 12 bases between. For the CDR3, the DNA is TGTGCCAGCAGCCCAGGGGCGGGAACAGATACGCAGTATTTT. It encodes CASSPGAGTDTQYF.

The J gene is TRBJ2-2, the V gene TRBV4-1, with D hard to call. Trimming left V 1 base short and J 5 bases short, with 11 bases between. In germline, CDR1 is MGHRA, CDR2 YSYEKL. This CDR3 contains 15 residues. CDR3 coding DNA: TGCGCCAGCAGCCAAGTTGATGGGCCAACCGGGGAGCTGTTTTTT. Its protein is CASSQVDGPTGELFF.

This chain joins TRBV5-8 and TRBJ1-2; unclear D gene. V gave up 5 bases and J gave up 1 base, with 3 bases separating them. Germline CDR1 and CDR2: SGHTS and YDEGEE. This CDR3 comprises 11 residues. CDR3: CASRDNYGYTF. As DNA, the CDR3 is TGTGCCAGCAGGGATAACTATGGCTACACCTTC.

The table lists this clone with a few counts. The V and J genes are TRBV6-6 and TRBJ1-1, with TRBD1 matching 7 bases. Looked up from germline, CDR1 is MNHNY and CDR2 is SVGAGI (reference sequence). Trimming removed 0 bases from V and 4 bases from J; junction bases left unmatched: 2. The CDR3 sequence is 14 residues long. The CDR3 spells CASSYSSGGTEAFF. The DNA for the CDR3 is TGTGCCAGCAGTTACTCGTCAGGGGGCACTGAAGCTTTCTTT.

The V and J genes are TRBV19 and TRBJ2-1; D perhaps matches TRBD1 (6 bases). The CDR3 spans 15 residues. V was pared by 4 bases and J by 8 bases, with 18 bases between. CDR1 is LNHDA and CDR2 is SQIVND in the germline V gene (reference sequence). DNA of the CDR3: TGTGCCAGTAGTAAGAACAGGGCGGCTATTGATGAGCAGTTCTTC. Translation gives CASSKNRAAIDEQFF.

J is TRBJ1-1 and V is TRBV28; 12 nucleotides line up with TRBD1. Germline CDR1 and CDR2: MDHEN and SYDVKM. Unmatched junction bases numbered 5, after V lost 5 bases and J lost 13 bases. CDR3 length equals 12 residues. The CDR3 DNA reads TGTGCCAGCAGTGTAAGGGACAGGGGGCGTTTCTTT. Its translation is CASSVRDRGRFF.

The CDR3 here is CASSVLQGETQYF. The CDR3 region has the DNA TGTGCCAGCAGCGTCCTGCAAGGAGAGACCCAGTACTTC. The chain combines TRBV11-3 with TRBJ2-5, with D unclear. V lost 5 bases to trimming and J lost 4 bases, with 11 bases between them. Germline V gene data show CDR1 as SGHNT and CDR2 as YENEEA. This CDR3 comprises 13 residues.

This chain links TRBV7-3 with TRBJ2-6, with TRBD1 matching 8 bases. Germline V gene lookup returns CDR1 SGHTA and CDR2 FQGTGA. The CDR3 is 17 amino acids. The trim removed 3 bases at V and 0 bases at J, leaving 4 bases unmatched. CDR3 bases: TGTGCCAGCAGCTTTTTGGGACAGGCCTCTGGGGCCAACGTCCTGACTTTC. Translating it yields CASSFLGQASGANVLTF.

The V call is TRBV28, the J call TRBJ2-1; 15 bases align to TRBD2. Germline trimming cut 3 bases from V and 0 bases from J; bases unmatched to any gene: 6. This CDR3 is 19 amino acids long. Germline V gene lookup returns CDR1 MDHEN and CDR2 SYDVKM. In nucleotides, the CDR3 is TGTGCCAGCAGTTTTGAGGGACTAGCGGGAGGCGCCTCCTACAATGAGCAGTTCTTC. Translating it yields CASSFEGLAGGASYNEQFF.

J is TRBJ2-1 and V is TRBV15; D is possibly TRBD2 (5 bases). CDR1 and CDR2 (germline): LNHNV, YYDKDF (reference sequence). Trimming left V 1 base short and J 6 bases short, with 10 bases between. The CDR3 extends over 14 amino acids. This CDR3 reads CATSRGTAGNEQFF. The CDR3, as DNA: TGTGCCACCAGCAGAGGAACCGCGGGCAATGAGCAGTTCTTC.